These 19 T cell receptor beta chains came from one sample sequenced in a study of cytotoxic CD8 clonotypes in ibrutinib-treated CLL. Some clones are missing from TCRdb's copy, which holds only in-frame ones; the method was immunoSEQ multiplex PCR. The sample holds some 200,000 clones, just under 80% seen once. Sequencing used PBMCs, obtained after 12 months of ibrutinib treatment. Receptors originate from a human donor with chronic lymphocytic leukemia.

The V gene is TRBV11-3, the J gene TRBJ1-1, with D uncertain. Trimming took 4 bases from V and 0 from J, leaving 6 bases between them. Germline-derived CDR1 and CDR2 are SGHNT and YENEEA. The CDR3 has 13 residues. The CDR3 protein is CASSSMVNTEAFF. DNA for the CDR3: TGTGCCAGCAGCTCGATGGTGAACACTGAAGCTTTCTTT.

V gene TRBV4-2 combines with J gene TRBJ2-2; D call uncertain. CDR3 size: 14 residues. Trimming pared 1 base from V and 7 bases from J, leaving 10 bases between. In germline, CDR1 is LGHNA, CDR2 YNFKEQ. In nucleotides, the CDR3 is TGTGCCAGCAGCCAAGCGTTGTATAGCGGGGAGCTGTTTTTT. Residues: CASSQALYSGELFF.

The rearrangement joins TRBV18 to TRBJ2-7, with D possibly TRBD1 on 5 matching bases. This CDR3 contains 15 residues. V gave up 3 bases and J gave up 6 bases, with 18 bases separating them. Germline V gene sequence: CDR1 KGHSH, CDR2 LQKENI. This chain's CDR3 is CASSPLPGDQGEQYF. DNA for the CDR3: TGTGCCAGCTCACCGCTCCCGGGCGACCAGGGCGAGCAGTACTTC. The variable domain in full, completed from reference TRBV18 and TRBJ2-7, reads NAGVMQNPRHLVRRRGQEARLRCSPMKGHSHVYWYRQLPEEGLKFMVYLQKENIIDESGMPKERFSAEFPKEGPSILRIQQVVRGDSAAYFCASSPLPGDQGEQYFGPGTRLTVT.

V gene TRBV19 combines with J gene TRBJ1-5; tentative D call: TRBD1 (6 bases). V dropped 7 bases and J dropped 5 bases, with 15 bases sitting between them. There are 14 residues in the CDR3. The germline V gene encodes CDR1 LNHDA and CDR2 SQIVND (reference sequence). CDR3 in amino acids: CASTPGGHDQPQHF. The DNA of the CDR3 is TGTGCCAGTACCCCGGGGGGGCACGATCAGCCCCAGCATTTT.

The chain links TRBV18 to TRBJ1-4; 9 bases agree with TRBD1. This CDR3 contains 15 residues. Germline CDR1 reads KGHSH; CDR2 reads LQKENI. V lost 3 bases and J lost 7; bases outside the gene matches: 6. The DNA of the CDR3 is TGTGCCAGCTCACCTTACAGGGGGCCGGGTGAAAAACTGTTTTTT. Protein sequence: CASSPYRGPGEKLFF.

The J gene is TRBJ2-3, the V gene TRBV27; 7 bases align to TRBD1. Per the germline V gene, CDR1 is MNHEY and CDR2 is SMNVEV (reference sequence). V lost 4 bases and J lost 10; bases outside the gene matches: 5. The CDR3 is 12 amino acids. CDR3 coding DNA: TGTGCCAGCAGTTCGACAGGGTATGCGCAGTATTTT. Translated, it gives CASSSTGYAQYF.

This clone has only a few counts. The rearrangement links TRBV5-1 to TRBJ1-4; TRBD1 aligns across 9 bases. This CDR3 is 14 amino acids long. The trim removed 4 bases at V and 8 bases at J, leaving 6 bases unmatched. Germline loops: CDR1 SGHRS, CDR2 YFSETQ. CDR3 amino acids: CASSLDRGYEKLFF. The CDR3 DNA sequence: TGCGCCAGCAGCCTCGACAGGGGGTACGAAAAACTGTTTTTT. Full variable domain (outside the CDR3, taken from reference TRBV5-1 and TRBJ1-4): KAGVTQTPRYLIKTRGQQVTLSCSPISGHRSVSWYQQTPGQGLQFLFEYFSETQRNKGNFPGRFSGRQFSNSRSEMNVSTLELGDSALYLCASSLDRGYEKLFFGSGTQLSVL.

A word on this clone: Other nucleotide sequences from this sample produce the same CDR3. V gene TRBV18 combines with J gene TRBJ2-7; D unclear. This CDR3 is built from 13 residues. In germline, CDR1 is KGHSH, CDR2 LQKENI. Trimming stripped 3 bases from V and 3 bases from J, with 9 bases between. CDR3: CASSPPNGYEQYF. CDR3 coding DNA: TGTGCCAGCTCACCTCCGAATGGCTACGAGCAGTACTTC.

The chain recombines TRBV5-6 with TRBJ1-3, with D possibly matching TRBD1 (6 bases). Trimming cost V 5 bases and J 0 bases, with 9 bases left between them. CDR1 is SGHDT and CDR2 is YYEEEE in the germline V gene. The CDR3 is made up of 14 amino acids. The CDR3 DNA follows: TGTGCCAGCAGTGGACAGACCTCTGGAAACACCATATATTTT. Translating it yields CASSGQTSGNTIYF.

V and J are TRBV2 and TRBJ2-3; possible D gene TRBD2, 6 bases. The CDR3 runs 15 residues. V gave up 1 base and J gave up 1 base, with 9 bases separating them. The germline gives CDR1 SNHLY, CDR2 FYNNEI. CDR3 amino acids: CASSEGRGGTDTQYF. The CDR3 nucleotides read TGTGCCAGCAGTGAAGGACGCGGGGGCACAGATACGCAGTATTTT.

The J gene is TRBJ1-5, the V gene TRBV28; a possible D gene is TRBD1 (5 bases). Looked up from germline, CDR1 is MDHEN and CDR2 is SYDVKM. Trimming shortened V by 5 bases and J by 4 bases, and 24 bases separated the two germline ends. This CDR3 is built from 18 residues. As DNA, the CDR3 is TGTGCCAGCAGTCTGACAGTGATCCATGTCGGGCCAAATCAGCCCCAGCATTTT. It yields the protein CASSLTVIHVGPNQPQHF.

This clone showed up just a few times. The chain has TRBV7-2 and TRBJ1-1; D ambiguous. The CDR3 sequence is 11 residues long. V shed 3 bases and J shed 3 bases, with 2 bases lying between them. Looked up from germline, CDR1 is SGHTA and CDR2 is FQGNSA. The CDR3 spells CASSFDTEAFF. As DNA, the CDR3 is TGTGCCAGCAGCTTCGACACTGAAGCTTTCTTT.

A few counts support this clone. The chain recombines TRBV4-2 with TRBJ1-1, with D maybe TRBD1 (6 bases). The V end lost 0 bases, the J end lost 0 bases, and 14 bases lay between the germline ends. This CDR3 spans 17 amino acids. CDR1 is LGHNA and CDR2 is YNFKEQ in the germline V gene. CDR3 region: CASSQDPTGRMNTEAFF. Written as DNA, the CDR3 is TGTGCCAGCAGCCAAGATCCCACAGGGAGGATGAACACTGAAGCTTTCTTT.

CDR3 amino acids: CAWRAYRVINNEQFF. CDR3 nucleotides: TGTGCCTGGAGGGCCTACAGGGTTATTAACAATGAGCAGTTCTTC. The V and J genes are TRBV30 and TRBJ2-1; tentatively, D is TRBD1 (6 bases). The V end was cut by 3 bases, the J end by 5 bases, with 17 bases between. The CDR3 spans 15 residues. Germline V gene data show CDR1 as GTSNPN and CDR2 as SVGIG (reference sequence).

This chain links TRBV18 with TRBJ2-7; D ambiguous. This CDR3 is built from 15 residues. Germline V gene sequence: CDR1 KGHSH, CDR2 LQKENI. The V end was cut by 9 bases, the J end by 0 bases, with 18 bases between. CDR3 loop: CASSPAVRNSYEQYF. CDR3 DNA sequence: TGTGCCAGTTCGCCTGCTGTGCGGAACTCCTACGAGCAGTACTTC.

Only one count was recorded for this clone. The CDR3 sequence: CASSYSARGNEQYF. The CDR3 coding sequence is TGTGCCAGCAGTTACTCAGCCAGGGGCAACGAGCAGTACTTC. This chain joins TRBV6-5 and TRBJ2-7, with D possibly being TRBD1 (6 bases). Germline V gene sequence: CDR1 MNHEY, CDR2 SVGAGI. V lost 0 bases, J lost 5 bases, and 11 bases lay in between. This CDR3 is 14 amino acids long.

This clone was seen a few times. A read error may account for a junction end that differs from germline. Here the CDR3 DNA reads TGTGCTAGCAGGGCCGATACGAACACCGGGGAGCTGTTTTTT. This sequence encodes CASRADTNTGELFF. The chain links TRBV7-7 to TRBJ2-2; TRBD1 is a possible D gene (5 bases). CDR3 length: 14 residues. Germline lookup yields CDR1 SSHAT and CDR2 FNYEAQ (reference sequence).

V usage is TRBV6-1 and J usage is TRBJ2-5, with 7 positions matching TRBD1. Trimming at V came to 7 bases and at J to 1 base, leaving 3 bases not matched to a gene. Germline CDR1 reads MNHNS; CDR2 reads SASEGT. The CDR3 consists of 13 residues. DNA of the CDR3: TGTGCCAGCACCAGACAGGGCCAAGAGACCCAGTACTTC. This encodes CASTRQGQETQYF.

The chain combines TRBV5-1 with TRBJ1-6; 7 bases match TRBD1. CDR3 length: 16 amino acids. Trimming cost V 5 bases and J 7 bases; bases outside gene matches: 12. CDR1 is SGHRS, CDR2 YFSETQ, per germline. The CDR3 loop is CASSLKPTGPNSPLHF. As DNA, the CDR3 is TGCGCCAGCAGTCTCAAACCGACAGGGCCAAATTCACCCCTCCACTTT. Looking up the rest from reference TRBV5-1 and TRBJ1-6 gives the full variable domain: KAGVTQTPRYLIKTRGQQVTLSCSPISGHRSVSWYQQTPGQGLQFLFEYFSETQRNKGNFPGRFSGRQFSNSRSEMNVSTLELGDSALYLCASSLKPTGPNSPLHFGNGTRLTVT.